The 9 T cell receptor beta chains listed next were all sequenced from one sample in a study of human T cells and chemical hapten exposure. MiXCR, run by TCRdb on the RACE reads, gives a single entry per CDR3 protein. The sample yields around 76,000 distinct CDR3 sequences, approximately 10% seen once. Time point meaning: patch test 1, 2 weeks after DPC sensitization. The sample's treatment: therapeutic diphenylcyclopropenone sensitization with weekly scalp DPC. Sequenced material: whole blood, taken in connection with sensitization to the hapten diphenylcyclopropenone (DPC). The source is an older woman with alopecia areata. Some clones in this sample may be carry-over from other donors' samples.

This clonotype was counted at least ten times. The chain joins TRBV25-1 to TRBJ2-7; D unresolved. CDR1 MGHDK and CDR2 SYGVNS come from the germline V gene. There are 13 residues in the CDR3. V lost 2 bases, J lost 4 bases, and 9 bases lay in between. For the CDR3, the DNA is TGTGCCAGCAGTGAACACAGAGTATACGAGCAGTACTTC. Its translation is CASSEHRVYEQYF.

This chain uses TRBV5-4 with TRBJ2-1; D is perhaps TRBD2 (6 bases). Trimming cost V 5 bases and J 7 bases, with 16 bases left between them. CDR3 length equals 14 residues. Germline loops: CDR1 SGHNT, CDR2 YYREEE (reference sequence). Written as DNA, the CDR3 is TGTGCCAGCAGGCGGGACGCCCCAGTAAATGAGCAGTTCTTC. Its translation is CASRRDAPVNEQFF.

The genes are TRBV5-1 and TRBJ1-1; D gene uncertain. V was trimmed by 1 base and J by 6 bases, leaving 13 bases between them. The V gene's germline CDR1 is SGHRS and CDR2 YFSETQ. This CDR3 contains 14 residues. CDR3 coding DNA: TGCGCCAGCAGCTTGAGAGAGCCGCCCTCTGAAGCTTTCTTT. Protein product: CASSLREPPSEAFF.

This clonotype was observed a handful of times. The rearrangement uses TRBV7-6 and TRBJ1-1; 8 bases fit TRBD1. Germline V gives CDR1 SGHVS, CDR2 FNYEAQ. Losses at the gene ends were 0 bases for V and 5 bases for J; bases not matched to a gene: 8. CDR3 length: 16 residues. The CDR3 reads CASSLAAQGDWTEAFF. The CDR3 DNA reads as TGTGCCAGCAGCTTAGCCGCACAGGGGGATTGGACTGAAGCTTTCTTT.

The V call is TRBV11-3, the J call TRBJ2-1; unclear D gene. Germline V gene data show CDR1 as SGHNT and CDR2 as YENEEA. The CDR3 consists of 15 residues. Trimming removed 1 base at V and 1 base at J, with 8 bases between. The CDR3 DNA reads as TGTGCCAGCAGCTTAGGCGGTACGTCCTACAATGAGCAGTTCTTC. This encodes CASSLGGTSYNEQFF.

On this clonotype: A much larger clone sits a single nucleotide away, making a read error possible. The CDR3 bases are TGTGCCAGCAGTTACTCCGGGACACCCGGCTCCTACGAGCAGTACTTC. It specifies CASSYSGTPGSYEQYF. The chain joins TRBV6-5 to TRBJ2-7, with TRBD1 as a possible D gene (6 bases). The CDR3 contains 16 residues. Germline V gives CDR1 MNHEY, CDR2 SVGAGI. Deletions cut 0 bases from V and 0 bases from J, with 12 bases between.

This clonotype was seen many times. The rearrangement joins TRBV12-3 or TRBV12-4 to TRBJ1-1; 7 nucleotides align to TRBD1. The junction had 5 bases not matched to a gene; V was cut back by 6 bases and J by 4 bases. The CDR3 extends over 13 amino acids. This CDR3 reads CASSHRGPTEAFF. CDR3 coding DNA: TGTGCCAGCAGCCACAGGGGCCCCACTGAAGCTTTCTTT.

At least ten counts were recorded for this clonotype. This sequence joins TRBV23-1 and TRBJ2-1, with 9 bases matching TRBD2. TRBV23-1 is known as an ORF, though its function is uncertain. The CDR3 consists of 14 residues. V was pared by 6 bases and J by 2 bases, with 2 bases of the junction left unmatched. The CDR3 DNA is TGCGCCAGCAGAATAGCGGGGGCCTACAATGAGCAGTTCTTC. As protein: CASRIAGAYNEQFF.

In this sample, this clonotype turned up many times. The chain recombines TRBV16 with TRBJ2-5, with 10 positions matching TRBD1. The CDR3 spans 15 residues. J was trimmed by 1 base and V by 5 bases; bases with no gene match: 4. Germline CDR1 and CDR2: KGHSY and FQNENV. Written as DNA, the CDR3 is TGTGCCAGCAGCGAGCGGACAGGGGGCCAAGAGACCCAGTACTTC. This codes for CASSERTGGQETQYF.